The following is a T cell receptor (beta chain) sequence with its context. What it binds is not known. 60 Vbeta and 13 Jbeta primers were used in PCR. Sequenced by immunoSEQ multiplex PCR; TCRdb stores in-frame clones only, minus some. Among about 63,000 clones listed, more than 80% were seen once. The data were obtained in a study of cytomegalovirus exposure and HLA in healthy donors. The V and J ends lost 5 bases and 2 bases, in that order; junction bases with no gene match: 4. This CDR3 has 15 residues. Germline-derived CDR1 and CDR2 are MNHEY and SMNVEV (reference sequence). Overall study results and limits: Confirmation was obtained in vitro that a few CMV-associated chains are specific for CMV antigens. The study put 150 to 200 TCR beta chains on its list as cytomegalovirus-associated.

V is TRBV27 and J is TRBJ1-2; 11 nucleotides align to TRBD1. The specimen was PBMCs. The TCR originated in a woman in her twenties or thirties in good health and CMV-seropositive. The CDR3 DNA reads as TGTGCCAGCAGTACCGGGACAGGGGGGAACTATGGCTACACCTTC. It codes for CASSTGTGGNYGYTF.